These 18 T cell receptor beta chains were sequenced from one sample in a study of T cell responses to AZD1222 COVID-19 vaccine. Here immunoSEQ multiplex PCR was the method, and the copy in TCRdb shows in-frame clones only, minus some. Among about 86,000 clones listed, 60% to 80% were seen once. Sequenced material: peripheral blood, taken on day 0 of AZD1222 vaccination. All receptors come from an adult in good health.

The V gene is TRBV27, the J gene TRBJ1-5, with D possibly TRBD1 on 5 matching bases. The V end was cut by 4 bases, the J end by 3 bases, with 16 bases between. In germline, CDR1 is MNHEY, CDR2 SMNVEV (reference sequence). CDR3 size: 16 residues. This chain's CDR3 is CASSSLQGLNNQPQHF. The DNA for the CDR3 is TGTGCCAGCAGTTCACTCCAGGGACTTAACAATCAGCCCCAGCATTTT.

The chain uses TRBV5-1 and TRBJ2-5; TRBD1 matches 8 bases. The ends lost 1 base at V and 4 bases at J; junction bases unmatched: 0. The CDR3 sequence is 13 residues long. The V gene's germline CDR1 is SGHRS and CDR2 YFSETQ. This CDR3 reads CASSLTGGETQYF. CDR3 nucleotide sequence: TGCGCCAGCAGCTTGACAGGGGGAGAGACCCAGTACTTC.

The chain uses TRBV5-4 and TRBJ1-2, with D possibly being TRBD1 (5 bases). Germline lookup yields CDR1 SGHNT and CDR2 YYREEE (reference sequence). The CDR3 covers 16 residues. The V end was cut by 4 bases, the J end by 3 bases, with 19 bases between. CDR3 protein: CASSTPPGGYDYGYTF. CDR3 in DNA: TGTGCCAGCAGCACCCCCCCGGGGGGGTACGACTATGGCTACACCTTC.

V is TRBV11-2 and J is TRBJ2-1, with D possibly TRBD2 on 5 matching bases. V lost 5 bases, J lost 3 bases, and 11 bases lay in between. The CDR3 totals 14 residues. CDR1 and CDR2 from the germline V gene are SGHAT and FQNNGV. The CDR3 sequence: CASSPLEVYNEQFF. The CDR3 DNA reads TGTGCCAGCAGCCCTTTGGAGGTCTACAATGAGCAGTTCTTC. Complete variable domain (other parts from reference TRBV11-2 and TRBJ2-1): EAGVAQSPRYKIIEKRQSVAFWCNPISGHATLYWYQQILGQGPKLLIQFQNNGVVDDSQLPKDRFSAERLKGVDSTLKIQPAKLEDSAVYLCASSPLEVYNEQFFGPGTRLTVL.

The genes are TRBV28 and TRBJ1-2, with D unclear. Germline V gene sequence: CDR1 MDHEN, CDR2 SYDVKM. The germline V and J ends were trimmed by 3 bases and 2 bases, with 4 bases remaining between them. The CDR3 totals 12 residues. DNA for the CDR3: TGTGCCAGCAGTTTGGCCAACTATGGCTACACCTTC. Translated, it gives CASSLANYGYTF.

As DNA, the CDR3 is TGTGCCAGCAGCTTACTGGGAGTAGGGCAAACAGATACGCAGTATTTT. Its translation is CASSLLGVGQTDTQYF. The V call is TRBV7-6, the J call TRBJ2-3, with D perhaps TRBD2 (5 bases). The V end was cut by 2 bases, the J end by 3 bases, with 15 bases between. CDR1 is SGHVS, CDR2 FNYEAQ, per germline. The CDR3 length is 16 residues.

This clone was seen only once. The J gene is TRBJ2-7, the V gene TRBV6-6; 8 bases line up with TRBD1. Germline values: CDR1 MNHNY, CDR2 SVGAGI (reference sequence). CDR3 length equals 13 residues. The ends lost 6 bases at V and 3 bases at J; junction bases unmatched: 4. The CDR3 is CASSPGGGYEQYF. DNA for the CDR3: TGTGCCAGCAGCCCAGGGGGCGGCTACGAGCAGTACTTC.

The chain links TRBV4-3 to TRBJ2-7; possibly TRBD1 for D (6 bases). The germline CDR1 and CDR2 sequences are LGHNA and YSLEER. V gave up 4 bases and J gave up 3 bases, with 10 bases separating them. The CDR3 spans 13 residues. In DNA, the CDR3 is TGCGCCAGCAGCCCTGAACAGGGCTACGAGCAGTACTTC. It translates to CASSPEQGYEQYF.

DNA of the CDR3: TGCAGTGCTCATTATGGCTACACCTTC. It translates to CSAHYGYTF. This sequence joins TRBV20-1 and TRBJ1-2, with D unclear. The CDR3 spans 9 residues. Trimming took off 5 bases at V and 5 bases at J, with 3 bases between the two ends. Looked up from germline, CDR1 is DFQATT and CDR2 is SNEGSKA (reference sequence).

Only one count was recorded for this clone. This chain links TRBV7-8 with TRBJ2-6, with D unresolved. CDR1 is SGHVS and CDR2 is FQNEAQ in the germline V gene. V shed 5 bases and J shed 2 bases, with 10 bases lying between them. This CDR3 is 15 amino acids long. CDR3 bases: TGTGCCAGCAGCGTTCGTGGGGCTGGGGCCAACGTCCTGACTTTC. It specifies CASSVRGAGANVLTF.

The chain employs TRBV20-1 and TRBJ2-5; no reliable D call. The CDR3 is made up of 11 amino acids. Germline V gene sequence: CDR1 DFQATT, CDR2 SNEGSKA (reference sequence). V was cut by 3 bases and J by 7 bases, with 9 bases left in between. This CDR3 reads CSASFLGTQYF. The CDR3 DNA sequence: TGCAGTGCTAGTTTTTTGGGGACCCAGTACTTC.

This sequence joins TRBV5-4 and TRBJ2-5; 7 bases agree with TRBD1. Trimming removed 2 bases from V and 2 bases from J; junction bases left unmatched: 9. This CDR3 has 16 residues. Germline loops: CDR1 SGHNT, CDR2 YYREEE (reference sequence). As DNA, the CDR3 is TGTGCCAGCAGCTTTAGACAGGGAAATGCTCAAGAGACCCAGTACTTC. This gives the protein CASSFRQGNAQETQYF.

The chain links TRBV3-1 (or the pseudogene TRBV3-2) to TRBJ2-1; no firm D call. Germline V gene lookup returns CDR1 LGHDT and CDR2 YNNKEL (reference sequence). V lost 6 bases to trimming and J lost 7 bases, with 10 bases between them. The CDR3 length is 12 residues. Here the CDR3 DNA reads TGTGCCAGCAGTCGGCAGCGAAATGAGCAGTTCTTC. It specifies CASSRQRNEQFF.

The rearrangement uses TRBV11-2 and TRBJ1-5; D may be TRBD1 (5 bases). The V gene lost 1 base and the J gene lost 2 bases, with 15 bases spanning the gap. The CDR3 totals 17 residues. Germline lookup yields CDR1 SGHAT and CDR2 FQNNGV. The chain's CDR3 is CASSLARDLNGNQPQHF. DNA of the CDR3: TGTGCCAGCAGCTTAGCCCGGGACTTAAACGGCAATCAGCCCCAGCATTTT.

The chain carries TRBV18 and TRBJ1-6, with 12 bases matching TRBD1. Germline V CDR1 and CDR2: KGHSH, LQKENI. J was trimmed by 7 bases and V by 2 bases; bases with no gene match: 3. This CDR3 has 16 amino acids. CDR3 residues: CASSPGTGGHNSPLHF. DNA of the CDR3: TGTGCCAGCTCACCAGGGACAGGGGGCCACAATTCACCCCTCCACTTT.

This clone was seen just once. In nucleotides, the CDR3 is TGTGCCAGCAGCGTAGGGCTAGGGGAGTCACCCCTCCACTTT. Translating gives CASSVGLGESPLHF. The V and J genes are TRBV9 and TRBJ1-6; D may be TRBD1 (5 bases). Germline lookup yields CDR1 SGDLS and CDR2 YYNGEE. This CDR3 is built from 14 residues. The V end lost 0 bases, the J end lost 10 bases, and 11 bases lay between the germline ends. Full variable domain (rest looked up from reference TRBV9 and TRBJ1-6): DSGVTQTPKHLITATGQRVTLRCSPRSGDLSVYWYQQSLDQGLQFLIQYYNGEERAKGNILERFSAQQFPDLHSELNLSSLELGDSALYFCASSVGLGESPLHFGNGTRLTVT.

The V gene is TRBV6-6, the J gene TRBJ2-3; 7 nucleotides agree with TRBD2. Trimming at V came to 0 bases and at J to 2 bases, leaving 5 bases not matched to a gene. Germline CDR1 and CDR2: MNHNY and SVGAGI (reference sequence). The CDR3 length is 16 residues. The CDR3 DNA reads TGTGCCAGCAGTTACTCGTGGCGGGAGCCCACAGATACGCAGTATTTT. As protein: CASSYSWREPTDTQYF.

The genes are TRBV18 and TRBJ2-7; no firm D call. CDR1 and CDR2 (germline): KGHSH, LQKENI. The CDR3 spans 15 residues. V was clipped by 4 bases and J by 1 base, with 14 bases between them. Here the CDR3 reads CASSLGFQASYEQYF. The CDR3 DNA reads as TGTGCCAGCTCACTAGGGTTCCAAGCGTCCTACGAGCAGTACTTC.